This is a list of T cell receptor beta chains from one sample in a study of blood T cell repertoires in COVID-19. Clones were sequenced by immunoSEQ multiplex PCR, and TCRdb holds only the in-frame ones, with some missing. Of approximately 110,000 clones in the sample, approximately 79% were seen once. Sequenced: peripheral blood. Source of these receptors: a man in his 70s with active or convalescent COVID-19. Both conserved end residues are part of each CDR3. A D gene is named only where the DNA matches it firmly. Expanded clones get a size class; other rows say once, few or many, or leave the size out.

>-|-|TRBJ1-4|TRBV6-5
TGTGCTAGCAGTTACCTGACCGGGAATGAAAAACTGTTTTTT
CASSYLTGNEKLFF
>-|TRBD2|TRBJ2-5|TRBV11-2
TGTGCCAGCAGCCCCCGCAGAGCGGGAGGTCGCGGGGTAGAGACCCAGTACTTC
CASSPRRAGGRGVETQYF
>-|TRBD1|TRBJ2-7|TRBV24-1
TGTGCCACCAGTGATTTAAAGGACAGGTTCGGGTACGAGCAGTACTTC
CATSDLKDRFGYEQYF
>once|TRBD1|TRBJ1-1|TRBV30
TGTGCCTGGAGTAGGACAGGGTACACTGAAGCTTTCTTT
CAWSRTGYTEAFF
>once|-|TRBJ2-3|TRBV10-1
TGCGCCAGCAGCTACGGGATTAGCACAGATACGCAGTATTTT
CASSYGISTDTQYF
>-|-|TRBJ2-2|TRBV28
TGTGCCAGCAGTTTGGTTACAGGGACGGTCACCGGGGAGCTGTTTTTT
CASSLVTGTVTGELFF
>-|TRBD1|TRBJ2-1|TRBV2
TGTGCCAGCAGTGAACAACAGGGGGTGGATGAGCAGTTCTTC
CASSEQQGVDEQFF
>-|-|TRBJ2-1|TRBV27
TGTGCCAGCAGTGAACAGGGCCGCGATGAGCAGTTCTTC
CASSEQGRDEQFF
>-|-|TRBJ1-1|TRBV24-1
TGTGCCACCATGGGAACAGGAACGAACACTGAAGCTTTCTTT
CATMGTGTNTEAFF
>once|-|TRBJ2-1|TRBV6-5
TGTGCCAGCAGTCCCCTAAATGAGCAGTTCTTC
CASSPLNEQFF
>once|TRBD2|TRBJ2-7|TRBV15
TGTGCCACCAGCCGTCCGGGACTAGCCCACGAGCAGTACTTC
CATSRPGLAHEQYF
>-|TRBD1|TRBJ1-5|TRBV19
TGTGCCAGTAGTACGACAGGGAATGGCAATCAGCCCCAGCATTTT
CASSTTGNGNQPQHF
>few|-|TRBJ1-6|TRBV7-2
TGTGCCAGCAGCTACTTTTTGGTTTCACCCCTCCACTTT
CASSYFLVSPLHF
>-|TRBD2|TRBJ2-1|TRBV24-1
TGTGCCACCGGACTAGTCGGTGGTAATGAGCAGTTCTTC
CATGLVGGNEQFF
>-|TRBD1|TRBJ1-2|TRBV3-1/TRBV3-2
TGTGCCAGCAGCCCCCTTGGGACAGGGAGTAACTATGGCTACACCTTC
CASSPLGTGSNYGYTF
>-|TRBD1|TRBJ1-1|TRBV6-5
TGTGCCAGCAGCCCCGGGACAGGGAACACTGAAGCTTTCTTT
CASSPGTGNTEAFF
>-|-|TRBJ2-5|TRBV21-1
TGTGCCAGCCGTACTAAGCACAGGGTCCAGGGGTACTTC
CASRTKHRVQGYF